This T cell receptor beta chain was identified in a study of early T cells in non-severe SARS-CoV-2 infection. About this clonotype itself: Its target is unknown.

V lost 4 bases, J lost 6 bases, and 4 bases stayed unmatched. This CDR3 comprises 14 residues. Points from the study as a whole: The matching step, a VDJdb search, favored anti-spike CD8 responses and missed private and CD4 specificities.

Each CDR3 protein is one row after TCRdb ran MiXCR on the 5' RACE reads. The data contain tens of thousands of distinct CDR3 sequences, 10% of them singletons. The sequenced sample consisted of whole blood. V is TRBV12-3 or TRBV12-4 and J is TRBJ2-5; 11 bases are a match to TRBD1. This TCR was sampled from an adult who was a healthcare worker with PCR-confirmed SARS-CoV-2 infection or an uninfected control (not recorded which). CDR3 in amino acids: CASSSGTGGKTQYF. CDR3 in DNA: TGTGCCAGCAGTTCAGGGACAGGGGGAAAGACCCAGTACTTC.